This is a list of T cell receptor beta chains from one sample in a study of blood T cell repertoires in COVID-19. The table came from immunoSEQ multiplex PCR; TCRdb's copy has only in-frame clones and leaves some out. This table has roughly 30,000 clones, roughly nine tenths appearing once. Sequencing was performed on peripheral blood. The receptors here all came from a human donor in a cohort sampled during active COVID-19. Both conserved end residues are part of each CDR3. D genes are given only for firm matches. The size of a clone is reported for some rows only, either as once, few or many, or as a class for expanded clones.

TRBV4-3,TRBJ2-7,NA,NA,CASSQDVAGFNEQYF,TGCGCCAGCAGCCAAGATGTGGCGGGATTCAACGAGCAGTACTTC
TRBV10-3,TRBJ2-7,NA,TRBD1,CAISGTGISYEQYF,TGTGCCATCAGTGGGACAGGGATAAGCTACGAGCAGTACTTC
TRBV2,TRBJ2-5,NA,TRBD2,CASSAQSRAIAGSRETQYF,TGTGCCAGCAGTGCCCAGAGCAGGGCTATAGCGGGAAGTCGGGAGACCCAGTACTTC
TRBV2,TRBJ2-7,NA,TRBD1,CASSRDSQSSYEQYF,TGTGCCAGCAGCCGGGACAGTCAGAGCTCCTACGAGCAGTACTTC
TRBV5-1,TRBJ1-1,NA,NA,CASSLGLQMNTEAFF,TGCGCCAGCAGCTTGGGCTTGCAGATGAACACTGAAGCTTTCTTT
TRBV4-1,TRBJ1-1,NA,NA,CASSQDRRGPEAFF,TGCGCCAGCAGCCAAGATAGGCGGGGACCTGAAGCTTTCTTT
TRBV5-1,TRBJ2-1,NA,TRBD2,CASSVGLAGGPWVF,TGCGCCAGCAGCGTAGGACTAGCGGGAGGGCCTTGGGTCTTC
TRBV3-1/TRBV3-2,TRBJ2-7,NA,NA,CASSHRREAEQYF,TGTGCCAGCAGCCATCGGAGAGAGGCGGAGCAGTACTTC
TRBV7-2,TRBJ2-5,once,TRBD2,CASSSRAGEQETQYF,TGTGCCAGCAGCTCCCGAGCGGGGGAACAAGAGACCCAGTACTTC
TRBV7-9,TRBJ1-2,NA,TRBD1,CASSRDTRGLFYGYTF,TGTGCCAGCAGCCGCGACACCAGGGGGCTCTTCTATGGCTACACCTTC
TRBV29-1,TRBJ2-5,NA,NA,CSVGTRVQETQYF,TGCAGCGTCGGCACCCGGGTCCAAGAGACCCAGTACTTC
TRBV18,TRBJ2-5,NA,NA,CASSPIQGLSETQYF,TGTGCCAGCTCACCAATCCAGGGTCTGTCGGAGACCCAGTACTTC
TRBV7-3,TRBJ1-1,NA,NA,CASSPGHQNTEAFF,TGTGCCAGCAGCCCGGGACACCAGAACACTGAAGCTTTCTTT
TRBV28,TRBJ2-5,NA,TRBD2,CASSTSAAQETQYF,TGTGCCAGCAGTACTAGCGCTGCCCAAGAGACCCAGTACTTC
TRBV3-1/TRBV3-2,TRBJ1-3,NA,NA,CASSHWQLGSMSSGNTIYF,TGTGCCAGCAGCCACTGGCAGCTAGGATCGATGAGCTCTGGAAACACCATATATTTT
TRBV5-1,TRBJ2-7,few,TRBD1,CASSETGGAAYEQYF,TGCGCCAGCAGCGAGACAGGGGGCGCAGCTTACGAGCAGTACTTC
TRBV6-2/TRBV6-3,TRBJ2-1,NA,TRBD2,CASSYSPTSGIYNEQFF,TGTGCCAGCAGTTACTCCCCGACTAGCGGGATTTACAATGAGCAGTTCTTC
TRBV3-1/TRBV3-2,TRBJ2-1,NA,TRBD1,CASSQEWIQGPSYNEQFF,TGTGCCAGCAGCCAAGAATGGATACAGGGGCCGTCCTACAATGAGCAGTTCTTC
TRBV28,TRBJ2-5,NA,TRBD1,CASSPRTGLDFIAQYF,TGTGCCAGCAGTCCAAGGACAGGGTTGGATTTTATTGCCCAGTACTTC
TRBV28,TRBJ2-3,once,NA,CASSPRTDGFTDTQYF,TGTGCCAGCAGTCCTCGGACAGACGGGTTCACAGATACGCAGTATTTT
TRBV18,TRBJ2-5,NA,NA,CASSPPSAETQYF,TGTGCCAGCTCACCACCGAGCGCCGAGACCCAGTACTTC
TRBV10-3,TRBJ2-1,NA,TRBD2,CAISDATSANEQFF,TGTGCCATCAGTGACGCCACTAGCGCCAATGAGCAGTTCTTC
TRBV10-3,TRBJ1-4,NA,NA,CASKGGANEKLFF,TGTGCCTCCAAAGGGGGGGCTAATGAAAAACTGTTTTTT
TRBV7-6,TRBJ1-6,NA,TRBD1,CASSQQGQGYNSPLHF,TGTGCCAGCAGCCAGCAGGGACAGGGGTATAATTCACCCCTCCACTTT
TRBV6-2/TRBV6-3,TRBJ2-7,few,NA,CASSNTLRATYEQYF,TGTGCCAGCAGCAACACGCTCAGGGCTACCTACGAGCAGTACTTC
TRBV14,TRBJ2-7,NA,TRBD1,CASSQSPGQSFEQYF,TGTGCCAGCAGCCAATCTCCGGGACAGTCGTTCGAGCAGTACTTC
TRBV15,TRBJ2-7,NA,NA,CATSRDTTGVGYEQYF,TGTGCCACCAGCAGAGACACGACTGGCGTCGGGTACGAGCAGTACTTC
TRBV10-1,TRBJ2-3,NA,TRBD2,CASSESRAGATDTQYF,TGCGCCAGCAGTGAGAGCCGAGCGGGAGCGACAGATACGCAGTATTTT